This paragraph covers one TCR beta chain sequence. This clonotype has at least ten counts. Its antigen specificity is not known. No base quality information exists; no much larger clone differs at one position. The sample belongs to a study of patients and donors after allogeneic stem cell transplantation (dated by TCRdb to between 2020 and 2021). The cysteine opens and the phenylalanine closes a CDR3 of 15 amino acids. Only the CDR3 region is kept as DNA, spanning 45 bases read in frame from base 1. The germline V gene supplies CDR1 ENHRY and CDR2 SYGVKD. The trim is 8 bases for V and 0 bases for J, with a gap of 14 bases between the germline ends. The library was produced with RT-PCR. The run used a NextSeq 550. TCRdb cleaned the public reads at Q25 with fastp, built clones with MiXCR and kept in-frame beta chains. Rows with a matching CDR3 protein are joined into one entry that keeps the most common DNA and genes. The sample table lists hundreds of thousands of distinct CDR3 sequences, approximately 16% of them with a count of one. Of the sample, less than 8.5% falls within the top ten clones.

The chain couples TRBV10-3 to TRBJ2-1; matching of 6 bases hints at TRBD2 as the D gene. This receptor was taken from a human donor who was either an allogeneic HSCT recipient or a stem cell or donor lymphocyte infusion donor (not recorded which). It is not recorded whose cells these are; they may come from a transplant donor. The sample comprised blood, either unsorted or a sorted T cell fraction (not recorded which). The CDR3 protein sequence reads: CAIRDSGSSYNEQFF. The DNA sequence is given as TGTGCCATCCGGGATAGCGGAAGCTCCTACAATGAGCAGTTCTTC.